This TCR beta chain stems from a study of cytotoxic CD8 clonotypes in ibrutinib-treated CLL. Points from the study as a whole: Contraction or stability on treatment was seen for public clonotypes, which were uncommon.

Approximately 1.8 micrograms of genomic DNA came from cryopreserved PBMCs for TCR beta libraries. Sequencing used immunoSEQ multiplex PCR; TCRdb keeps in-frame clones, though not all of them. The sample includes roughly 150,000 clones, roughly 90% of them seen just once. Concerning this clone: No antigen is known for it.

The CDR3 has 14 residues. The germline gives CDR1 GTSNPN, CDR2 SVGIG (reference sequence). With 3 bases removed from V and 7 bases from J, the gap between germline ends came to 15 bases. The rearrangement uses TRBV30 and TRBJ1-4; no clear D gene. Sequencing was performed on PBMCs, taken at disease progression, from a patient treated with ibrutinib. This receptor was identified in a human donor with chronic lymphocytic leukemia. DNA of the CDR3: TGTGCCTGGAGCGAGAGGCGGGGTAGTGAAAAACTGTTTTTT. This translates into CAWSERRGSEKLFF.